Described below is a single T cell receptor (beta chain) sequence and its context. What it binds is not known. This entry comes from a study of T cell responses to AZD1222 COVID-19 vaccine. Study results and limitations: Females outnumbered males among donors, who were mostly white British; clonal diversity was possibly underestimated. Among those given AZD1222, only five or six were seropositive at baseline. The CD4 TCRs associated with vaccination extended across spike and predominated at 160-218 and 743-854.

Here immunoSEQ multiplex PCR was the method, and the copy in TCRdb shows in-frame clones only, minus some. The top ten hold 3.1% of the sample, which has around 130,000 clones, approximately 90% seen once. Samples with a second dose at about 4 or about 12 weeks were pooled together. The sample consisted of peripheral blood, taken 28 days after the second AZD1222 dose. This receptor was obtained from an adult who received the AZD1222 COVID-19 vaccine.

The CDR3 protein is CASSSPQYYEQYF. The CDR3 nucleotides read TGTGCCAGCAGCTCACCCCAGTACTACGAGCAGTACTTC. The chain uses TRBV7-9 and TRBJ2-7; D is uncertain. The germline gives CDR1 SEHNR, CDR2 FQNEAQ (reference sequence). V dropped 4 bases and J dropped 3 bases, with 10 bases sitting between them. The CDR3 is made up of 13 amino acids.